This T cell receptor beta chain was identified in a study of blood T cell repertoires in COVID-19. Study information: Samples representing acute and convalescent COVID-19 were sourced from the United States, Italy and Spain.

Profiling relied on immunoSEQ multiplex PCR, and the TCRdb table lists in-frame clones only, not all of them. The table shows fewer than 200,000 clones, with roughly 85% occurring only once. Clinical history as reported by participants underpinned cohort assignment. Each recovered donor of Cohort 3 presented with two negative PCRs, clearance, or symptom resolution. The sequence came from a woman aged 45-65 years who had recovered from COVID-19. The sample comprised PBMCs or T cells enriched from blood (not recorded which).

CDR3 in DNA: TGTGCCAGCAGTTCCGGACAGGGTAGGGATGGCTACACCTTC. The encoded protein is CASSSGQGRDGYTF. The V and J genes are TRBV27 and TRBJ1-2; 8 nucleotides line up with TRBD1. The CDR3 sequence is 14 residues long. Per the germline V gene, CDR1 is MNHEY and CDR2 is SMNVEV (reference sequence). Germline trimming cut 4 bases from V and 6 bases from J; bases unmatched to any gene: 7.